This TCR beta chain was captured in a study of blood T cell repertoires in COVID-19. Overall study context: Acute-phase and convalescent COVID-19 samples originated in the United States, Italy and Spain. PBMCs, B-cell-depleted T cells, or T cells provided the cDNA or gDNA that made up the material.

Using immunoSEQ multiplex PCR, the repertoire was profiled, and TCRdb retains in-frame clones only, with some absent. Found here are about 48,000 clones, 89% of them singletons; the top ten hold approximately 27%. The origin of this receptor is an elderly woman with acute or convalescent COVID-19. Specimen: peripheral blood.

CDR3 nucleotide sequence: TGTGCCAGCGGACTGCAAGAGACCCAGTACTTC. It specifies CASGLQETQYF. This chain connects TRBV3-1 (or the pseudogene TRBV3-2) to TRBJ2-5; D is possibly TRBD2 (5 bases). Trimming stripped 8 bases from V and 2 bases from J, with 6 bases between. Germline-derived CDR1 and CDR2 are LGHDT and YNNKEL (reference sequence). The CDR3 contains 11 residues.